The 5 T cell receptor beta chains listed next were all sequenced from one sample in a study of blood T cell repertoires in COVID-19. Profiled with immunoSEQ multiplex PCR; TCRdb holds only in-frame clones, not every one. The repertoire holds nearly 45,000 clones, with about 88% as singletons. The sequenced sample consisted of peripheral blood. These receptors originate from a human donor in a cohort sampled during active COVID-19.

This chain uses TRBV2 with TRBJ2-5; D unclear. Germline-derived CDR1 and CDR2 are SNHLY and FYNNEI. V lost 1 base to trimming and J lost 5 bases, with 8 bases between them. The CDR3 totals 13 residues. The CDR3 coding sequence is TGTGCCAGCAGTGAAGTTAGTCTCGAGACCCAGTACTTC. Protein sequence: CASSEVSLETQYF.

The chain uses TRBV5-4 and TRBJ2-5; 9 nucleotides match TRBD2. Germline CDR1 SGHNT, CDR2 YYREEE (reference sequence). The CDR3 runs to 15 residues. V shed 4 bases, J shed 5 bases, and the junction held 9 bases outside the gene matches. The CDR3 sequence is CASSPPGLAKETQYF. In DNA, the CDR3 is TGTGCCAGCAGCCCGCCCGGACTAGCGAAGGAGACCCAGTACTTC.

The chain combines TRBV4-2 with TRBJ1-2; weak D call: TRBD1 (6 bases). The CDR3 consists of 14 residues. The germline gives CDR1 LGHNA, CDR2 YNFKEQ. With 4 bases removed from V and 6 bases from J, the gap between germline ends came to 15 bases. DNA for the CDR3: TGTGCCAGCAGCCTGGGGGGGCTAGAGGATGGCTACACCTTC. Protein sequence: CASSLGGLEDGYTF.

This clone was observed once. The J gene is TRBJ2-5, the V gene TRBV6-5; the match to TRBD1 covers 11 bases. J lost 4 bases, V lost 6 bases, and 4 bases had no gene match. CDR3 length: 14 amino acids. The germline V gene encodes CDR1 MNHEY and CDR2 SVGAGI. CDR3 DNA: TGTGCCAGCAGCGGACAGGGGGCATCAGAGACCCAGTACTTC. This sequence encodes CASSGQGASETQYF.

The chain couples TRBV29-1 to TRBJ2-1, with 7 bases that match TRBD2. Germline V gene lookup returns CDR1 SQVTM and CDR2 ANQGSEA. After removal of 6 bases from V and 10 bases from J, the junction contained 6 bases not matched to a gene. The CDR3 is 11 amino acids. The CDR3 DNA follows: TGCAGCGTGGCGACTAGCTACGAGCAGTTCTTC. It is translated as CSVATSYEQFF.